The next 21 T cell receptor beta chains were all read from a single sample in a study of T-cell reconstitution after alpha-beta-depleted transplantation in children. Researchers prepared the TCRbeta library using unique molecular identifiers, the study reports. TCRdb re-derived calls from the PCR reads in MiXCR, one entry per CDR3 protein. Of 90,000 to 130,000 distinct CDR3 sequences listed, about 6% are singletons. Specimen: PBMCs, mostly from graft donor cells, collected 360 days after TCRalphabeta/CD19-depleted stem cell transplant. The receptors derive from a male patient between 2 and 15 years old who had a stem cell transplant for acute lymphoblastic leukemia, so the T cells may come from the graft donor.

On this clonotype itself: A much larger clone lies a single base off, so this may be a read error. The chain joins TRBV20-1 to TRBJ2-2, with D perhaps matching TRBD2 (5 bases). Germline V lookup: CDR1 DFQATT, CDR2 SNEGSKA (reference sequence). The CDR3 sequence is 14 residues long. The CDR3 spells CNARPGTNTGELFF. CDR3 coding DNA: TGCAATGCTAGGCCGGGAACGAACACCGGGGAGCTGTTTTTT.

Worth noting for this clonotype: Possible read error: a much larger clone is one base away. This rearrangement joins TRBV12-5 to TRBJ2-1; D gene ambiguous. The CDR3 contains 13 residues. Germline lookup yields CDR1 LGHNT and CDR2 FRNRAP. The CDR3 is CASGLARRNERFF. In nucleotides, the CDR3 is TGTGCTAGTGGTTTGGCCCGGAGAAATGAGCGGTTCTTC. The whole variable domain, remainder taken from reference TRBV12-5 and TRBJ2-1, is DARVTQTPRHKVTEMGQEVTMRCQPILGHNTVFWYRQTMMQGLELLAYFRNRAPLDDSGMPKDRFSAEMPDATLATLKIQPSEPRDSAVYFCASGLARRNERFFGPGTRLTVL.

V gene TRBV2 combines with J gene TRBJ1-5; the D gene is possibly TRBD1 (6 bases). The CDR3 is 11 residues long. Between the trimmed V and J ends, which lost 4 bases and 11 bases, there was a span of 9 bases. Germline CDR1 is SNHLY and CDR2 is FYNNEI. The CDR3 loop is CASSGRGAQHF. The CDR3 DNA reads as TGTGCCAGCAGTGGGAGGGGGGCCCAGCATTTT.

This clonotype was seen many times. This sequence joins TRBV27 and TRBJ2-1; possible D gene TRBD2, 6 bases. The germline V gene has CDR1 MNHEY and CDR2 SMNVEV (reference sequence). The V and J ends lost 5 bases and 0 bases respectively, with 11 bases between them. The CDR3 consists of 15 residues. The CDR3, as DNA: TGTGCCAGCAGTCTAGGGACTCCCTCCTACAATGAGCAGTTCTTC. This sequence encodes CASSLGTPSYNEQFF.

In this sample, this clonotype turned up many times. V and J are TRBV29-1 and TRBJ2-2; TRBD1 might be the D (5 bases). Germline V gene lookup returns CDR1 SQVTM and CDR2 ANQGSEA. The CDR3 is 12 amino acids. V was shortened by 6 bases and J by 5 bases, with 10 bases between the two germline ends. DNA of the CDR3: TGCAGCGTGCAGGGTCCGACCGGGGAGCTGTTTTTT. This translates into CSVQGPTGELFF.

Only a few counts were recorded for this clonotype. The V and J genes are TRBV4-3 and TRBJ2-7, with 13 positions matching TRBD2. With V trimmed by 5 bases and J by 5 bases, 3 bases remained unmatched. The CDR3 is made up of 14 amino acids. CDR1 is LGHNA, CDR2 YSLEER, per germline. CDR3 loop: CASSDGTSGDEQYF. CDR3 sequence (DNA): TGCGCCAGCAGCGATGGGACTAGCGGGGACGAGCAGTACTTC.

At least ten counts were recorded for this clonotype. The J gene is TRBJ1-2, the V gene TRBV12-3 or TRBV12-4, with D possibly being TRBD1 (5 bases). Trimming stripped 1 base from V and 7 bases from J, with 16 bases between. The length of the CDR3 is 15 residues. CDR3 residues: CASSLDPPGPGGYTF. The CDR3 bases are TGTGCCAGCAGTTTAGATCCTCCGGGGCCGGGTGGCTACACCTTC.

This sequence joins TRBV7-6 and TRBJ2-7; TRBD2 might be the D (6 bases). CDR1 is SGHVS and CDR2 is FNYEAQ in the germline V gene. V was shortened by 5 bases and J by 7 bases, with 24 bases between the two germline ends. The CDR3 has 16 amino acids. The CDR3 bases are TGTGCCAGCAGCATCGTCAGCGGGTATAAAGTAGCAGAGCAGTACTTC. Residues: CASSIVSGYKVAEQYF.

This chain's CDR3 is CAWSGTDTDTQYF. As DNA, the CDR3 is TGTGCCTGGAGTGGGACAGACACAGATACGCAGTATTTT. V is TRBV30 and J is TRBJ2-3; tentatively, D is TRBD1 (6 bases). The germline V gene has CDR1 GTSNPN and CDR2 SVGIG (reference sequence). The CDR3 is made up of 13 amino acids. Trimming removed 1 base at V and 2 bases at J, with 7 bases between.

In DNA, the CDR3 is TGTGCCAGCAGTCCTCGGGACAGACTAAACATTCAGTACTTC. Translating gives CASSPRDRLNIQYF. This sequence joins TRBV28 and TRBJ2-4; the match to TRBD1 covers 7 bases. Looked up from germline, CDR1 is MDHEN and CDR2 is SYDVKM. Trimming cost V 5 bases and J 6 bases; bases outside gene matches: 7. The CDR3 consists of 14 residues.

This clonotype showed up just a few times. The V call is TRBV10-3, the J call TRBJ2-7, with D possibly being TRBD1 (6 bases). Trimming removed 5 bases from V and 3 bases from J, with 11 bases in between. Germline V CDR1 and CDR2: ENHRY, SYGVKD. This CDR3 has 13 amino acids. The CDR3 here is CAISTGLSYEQYF. CDR3 in DNA: TGTGCCATCAGTACAGGGCTTAGCTACGAGCAGTACTTC.

This clonotype was counted ten times or more. This sequence joins TRBV9 and TRBJ2-5, with 11 bases identical to TRBD2. The V and J ends lost 4 bases and 1 base, in that order; junction bases with no gene match: 3. The germline gives CDR1 SGDLS, CDR2 YYNGEE. CDR3 length equals 15 residues. CDR3 residues: CASSPGTSGQETQYF. In DNA, the CDR3 is TGTGCCAGCAGCCCTGGGACTAGCGGCCAAGAGACCCAGTACTTC. The whole variable domain, filled in from reference TRBV9 and TRBJ2-5, reads DSGVTQTPKHLITATGQRVTLRCSPRSGDLSVYWYQQSLDQGLQFLIQYYNGEERAKGNILERFSAQQFPDLHSELNLSSLELGDSALYFCASSPGTSGQETQYFGPGTRLLVL.

This chain joins TRBV7-8 and TRBJ2-7, with D perhaps TRBD1 or TRBD2 (6 bases each). The CDR3 contains 13 residues. The V end lost 4 bases, the J end lost 9 bases, and 16 bases lay between the germline ends. Looked up from germline, CDR1 is SGHVS and CDR2 is FQNEAQ. The CDR3 coding sequence is TGTGCCAGCAGCTCACCTTACAGGGAGGCGCAGTACTTC. Translated, it gives CASSSPYREAQYF.

This clonotype appeared a few times. The V and J genes are TRBV7-2 and TRBJ1-4; D gene unclear. Germline-derived CDR1 and CDR2 are SGHTA and FQGNSA. This CDR3 region has 17 residues. Trimming stripped 2 bases from V and 2 bases from J, with 15 bases between. DNA of the CDR3: TGTGCCAGCAGCTTACGGTCAGGTTTGGCGACTAATGAAAAACTGTTTTTT. This codes for CASSLRSGLATNEKLFF.

The CDR3 loop reads CASSPSPGQGGGTEAFF. The DNA of the CDR3 is TGTGCCAGCAGCCCGTCGCCGGGACAGGGTGGCGGCACTGAAGCTTTCTTT. The chain combines TRBV7-9 with TRBJ1-1; 9 positions agree with TRBD1. CDR1 is SEHNR and CDR2 is FQNEAQ in the germline V gene (reference sequence). The CDR3 totals 17 residues. J gave up 4 bases and V 5 bases, and 14 bases lay outside the gene matches.

This clonotype turned up a few times. The rearrangement uses TRBV28 and TRBJ2-5; D gene uncertain. Per the germline V gene, CDR1 is MDHEN and CDR2 is SYDVKM. V was pared by 3 bases and J by 0 bases, with 5 bases between. This CDR3 region has 13 residues. CDR3 region: CASSFRDQETQYF. The CDR3 DNA is TGTGCCAGCAGTTTCCGGGACCAAGAGACCCAGTACTTC.

To note about this clonotype: It may be a read error: a sequence one base away is much more abundant. This chain joins TRBV7-9 and TRBJ2-7, with 12 bases aligning to TRBD2. CDR1 is SEHNR, CDR2 FQNEAQ, per germline (reference sequence). The CDR3 sequence is 16 residues long. DNA of the CDR3: TGTGCCAGCAGCTTACCTCGGACTAGCGGGGCCTACAAGCAGTACTTC. This translates into CASSLPRTSGAYKQYF.

This clonotype was seen at least ten times. The chain carries TRBV2 and TRBJ2-3, with 9 bases lining up with TRBD2. The trim removed 3 bases at V and 4 bases at J, leaving 8 bases unmatched. This CDR3 is 16 amino acids long. Germline V gene sequence: CDR1 SNHLY, CDR2 FYNNEI. This CDR3 reads CASSESAGGPSDTQYF. For the CDR3, the DNA is TGTGCCAGCAGTGAGTCGGCGGGGGGGCCCTCAGATACGCAGTATTTT.

This clonotype appeared many times. CDR3: CASSQEGGGAADTQYF. CDR3 bases: TGCGCCAGCAGCCAAGAAGGAGGGGGCGCGGCAGATACGCAGTATTTT. V is TRBV4-3 and J is TRBJ2-3, with a possible D match to TRBD1 (7 bases). Deletions cut 0 bases from V and 4 bases from J, with 14 bases between. From germline, CDR1 is LGHNA and CDR2 YSLEER. This CDR3 spans 16 amino acids.

This clonotype was detected a few times. The chain has TRBV10-1 and TRBJ2-5, with TRBD1 as a possible D gene (5 bases). This CDR3 spans 14 amino acids. Trimming cost V 6 bases and J 5 bases, with 16 bases left between them. Germline CDR1 and CDR2: WNHNN and SYGVQD (reference sequence). CDR3 sequence reads: CASSVTGQGETQYF. CDR3 in DNA: TGCGCCAGCAGCGTTACAGGACAAGGGGAGACCCAGTACTTC.

This clonotype was observed at least ten times. The J gene is TRBJ2-7, the V gene TRBV20-1, with 9 bases matching TRBD1. The germline CDR1 and CDR2 sequences are DFQATT and SNEGSKA (reference sequence). J gave up 2 bases and V 5 bases, and 7 bases lay outside the gene matches. The CDR3 is 14 amino acids. The CDR3 sequence: CSAAGTGKPYEQYF. DNA of the CDR3: TGCAGTGCTGCCGGGACAGGGAAACCCTACGAGCAGTACTTC.